These T cell receptor beta chains were read from a single sample in a study of T cell changes during pregnancy in multiple sclerosis. Data came from immunoSEQ multiplex PCR; TCRdb stores just in-frame clones and leaves some out. The repertoire holds about 32,000 clones, with about 88% as singletons. The source material was CD8+ T cells from peripheral blood mononuclear cells, sampled in the second trimester of pregnancy. Receptors originate from a female donor with multiple sclerosis, enrolled in a pregnancy study. CDR3s include the opening cysteine and the closing phenylalanine or tryptophan. A D gene is named only where the DNA matches it firmly. Clone size is given for some rows only: seen once, a few or many times, or a class if the clone is expanded.

v_call: TRBV19
clone_size: few
d_call: TRBD1
j_call: TRBJ2-7
cdr3_length: 16
cdr3_nt: TGTGCCAGTAGTTCTACTCCCGGGACAGGACAAGACGAGCAGTACTTC
cdr3_aa: CASSSTPGTGQDEQYF

v_call: TRBV27
clone_size: .
d_call: .
j_call: TRBJ2-3
cdr3_length: 13
cdr3_nt: TGTGCCAGCAGTTTTAGTTATCCAGATACGCAGTATTTT
cdr3_aa: CASSFSYPDTQYF

v_call: TRBV28
clone_size: .
d_call: TRBD1
j_call: TRBJ1-5
cdr3_length: 14
cdr3_nt: TGTGCCAGCAGTCCTTGGGACAGCGGGCAGCCCCAGCATTTT
cdr3_aa: CASSPWDSGQPQHF

v_call: TRBV27
clone_size: .
d_call: .
j_call: TRBJ1-1
cdr3_length: 14
cdr3_nt: TGTGCCAGCAGTTTGGGCCAAGGAGGCACTGAAGCTTTCTTT
cdr3_aa: CASSLGQGGTEAFF

v_call: TRBV18
clone_size: .
d_call: .
j_call: TRBJ2-1
cdr3_length: 15
cdr3_nt: TGTGCCAGCTCTGGCGGCGGGTCTTACTACAATGAGCAGTTCTTC
cdr3_aa: CASSGGGSYYNEQFF

v_call: TRBV18
clone_size: few
d_call: TRBD1
j_call: TRBJ2-5
cdr3_length: 15
cdr3_nt: TGTGCCAGCTCTCCAGGGACAGGGCGGTTAGAGACCCAGTACTTC
cdr3_aa: CASSPGTGRLETQYF

v_call: TRBV28
clone_size: .
d_call: .
j_call: TRBJ1-3
cdr3_length: 14
cdr3_nt: TGTGCCAGCAGTCGACGGGGGAGTGGAAACACCATATATTTT
cdr3_aa: CASSRRGSGNTIYF

v_call: TRBV7-9
clone_size: .
d_call: TRBD2
j_call: TRBJ2-1
cdr3_length: 15
cdr3_nt: TGTGCCAGCAGCTCAGCACCGGGACTAGGGAACGAGCAGTTCTTC
cdr3_aa: CASSSAPGLGNEQFF

v_call: TRBV7-9
clone_size: .
d_call: .
j_call: TRBJ2-1
cdr3_length: 12
cdr3_nt: TGTGCCAGCAGCTTCTCGGGGAACGAGCAGTTCTTC
cdr3_aa: CASSFSGNEQFF

v_call: TRBV7-9
clone_size: .
d_call: .
j_call: TRBJ2-7
cdr3_length: 13
cdr3_nt: TGTGCCAGCAGCTTAGAACAGGGAAACGAGCAGTACTTC
cdr3_aa: CASSLEQGNEQYF

v_call: TRBV19
clone_size: .
d_call: .
j_call: TRBJ2-2
cdr3_length: 15
cdr3_nt: TGTGCCAGTATTCCATCCATAGGGGCGATCGGGGAGCTGTTTTTT
cdr3_aa: CASIPSIGAIGELFF

v_call: TRBV28
clone_size: .
d_call: .
j_call: TRBJ1-1
cdr3_length: 17
cdr3_nt: TGTGCCAGCAGTTTACAGGGGTCGAAGTTTATGAACACTGAAGCTTTCTTT
cdr3_aa: CASSLQGSKFMNTEAFF

v_call: TRBV5-1
clone_size: .
d_call: TRBD2
j_call: TRBJ2-3
cdr3_length: 16
cdr3_nt: TGCGCCAGCAGCTGGAGTAGCGGGAGGGCCTCAGATACGCAGTATTTT
cdr3_aa: CASSWSSGRASDTQYF

v_call: TRBV9
clone_size: .
d_call: .
j_call: TRBJ1-3
cdr3_length: 12
cdr3_nt: TGTGCCAGCAGCGGACAGGGAAACACCATATATTTT
cdr3_aa: CASSGQGNTIYF

v_call: TRBV7-8
clone_size: .
d_call: TRBD1
j_call: TRBJ1-2
cdr3_length: 18
cdr3_nt: TGTGCCAGCAGCGCATTGTCTCGACAGGGGACAATGAACTATGGCTACACCTTC
cdr3_aa: CASSALSRQGTMNYGYTF

v_call: TRBV2
clone_size: .
d_call: TRBD1
j_call: TRBJ1-6
cdr3_length: 14
cdr3_nt: TGTGCCAGCCATAGGGACAGGGATAATTCACCCCTCCACTTT
cdr3_aa: CASHRDRDNSPLHF

v_call: TRBV5-1
clone_size: few
d_call: TRBD1
j_call: TRBJ2-7
cdr3_length: 15
cdr3_nt: TGCGCCAGCAGCGGACGACAGGGGGGATCCTACGAGCAGTACTTC
cdr3_aa: CASSGRQGGSYEQYF